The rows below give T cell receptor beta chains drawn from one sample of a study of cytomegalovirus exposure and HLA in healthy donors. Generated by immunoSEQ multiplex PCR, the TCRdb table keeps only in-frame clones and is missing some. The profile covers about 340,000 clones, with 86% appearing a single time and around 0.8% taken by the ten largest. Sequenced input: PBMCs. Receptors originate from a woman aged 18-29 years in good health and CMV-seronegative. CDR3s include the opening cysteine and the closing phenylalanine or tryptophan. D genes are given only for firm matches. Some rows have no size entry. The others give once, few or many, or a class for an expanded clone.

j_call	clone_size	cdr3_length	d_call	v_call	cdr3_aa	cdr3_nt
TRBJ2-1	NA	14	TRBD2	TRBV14	CASSQVYGGDEQFF	TGTGCCAGCAGCCAAGTTTATGGGGGGGATGAGCAGTTCTTC
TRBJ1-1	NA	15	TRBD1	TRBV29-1	CSVDKTGGKLTEAFF	TGCAGCGTTGACAAGACAGGGGGGAAGTTGACTGAAGCTTTCTTT
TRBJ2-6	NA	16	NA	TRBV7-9	CASSLVGGPGANVLTF	TGTGCCAGCAGCTTAGTCGGGGGTCCTGGGGCCAACGTCCTGACTTTC
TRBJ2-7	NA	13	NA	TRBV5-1	CASSFDFPGEQYF	TGCGCCAGCAGCTTTGATTTTCCGGGTGAGCAGTACTTC
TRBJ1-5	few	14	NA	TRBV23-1	CASTSAGYNQPQHF	TGCGCCAGCACTTCGGCGGGGTACAATCAGCCCCAGCATTTT
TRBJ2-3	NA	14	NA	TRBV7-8	CASSLLGQSDTQYF	TGTGCCAGCAGCTTATTGGGCCAGTCAGATACGCAGTATTTT
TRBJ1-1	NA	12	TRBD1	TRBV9	CASSEQTGEAFF	TGTGCCAGCAGCGAACAGACAGGGGAAGCTTTCTTT
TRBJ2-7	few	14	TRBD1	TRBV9	CASSTGASSYEQYF	TGTGCCAGCAGCACAGGGGCAAGCTCCTACGAGCAGTACTTC
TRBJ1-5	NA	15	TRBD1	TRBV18	CASSLRTGDNQPQHF	TGTGCCAGCTCACTCCGGACAGGGGACAATCAGCCCCAGCATTTT
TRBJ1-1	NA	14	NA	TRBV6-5	CASINGGFRAEAFF	TGTGCCAGCATCAACGGGGGGTTTAGGGCTGAAGCTTTCTTT
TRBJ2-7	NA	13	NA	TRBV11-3	CASSPDNSYEQYF	TGTGCCAGCAGCCCCGACAATTCCTACGAGCAGTACTTC
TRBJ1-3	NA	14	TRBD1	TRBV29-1	CSVGTGDSGNTIYF	TGCAGCGTAGGGACAGGGGACTCTGGAAACACCATATATTTT
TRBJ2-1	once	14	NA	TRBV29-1	CSVPGSLSYNEQFF	TGCAGCGTTCCCGGGAGCCTCTCCTACAATGAGCAGTTCTTC
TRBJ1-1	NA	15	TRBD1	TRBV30	CAWTRQGTVAAEAFF	TGTGCCTGGACCCGACAGGGGACGGTTGCAGCTGAAGCTTTCTTT
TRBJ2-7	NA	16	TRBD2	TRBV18	CASSPRLAGALDEQYF	TGTGCCAGCTCACCACGGCTAGCGGGCGCTCTAGACGAGCAGTACTTC
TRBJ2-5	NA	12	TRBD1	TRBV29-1	CSGGQGGETQYF	TGCAGCGGTGGACAGGGGGGGGAGACCCAGTACTTC
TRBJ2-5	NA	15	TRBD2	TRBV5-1	CATGATGTSGETQYF	TGCGCCACTGGGGCCACCGGTACTAGCGGGGAGACCCAGTACTTC
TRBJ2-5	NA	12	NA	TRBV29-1	CSGSENEETQYF	TGCAGCGGATCAGAAAATGAAGAGACCCAGTACTTC
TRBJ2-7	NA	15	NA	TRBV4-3	CASSQVASDNYEQYF	TGCGCCAGCAGCCAAGTTGCTAGCGACAACTACGAGCAGTACTTC
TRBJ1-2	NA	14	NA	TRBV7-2	CASSWAETIGGYTF	TGTGCCAGCAGCTGGGCCGAGACAATCGGCGGCTACACCTTC